The TCR beta chain under discussion was sequenced for a study of cytomegalovirus exposure and HLA in healthy donors. In regard to this clone: The target antigen is unknown. The junction differs from germline at one of its ends, possibly a read error.

Study findings and constraints: Researchers counted around 150 TCR beta chains as cytomegalovirus-associated. The authors confirmed in vitro that a few CMV-associated chains were specific for CMV antigens. Rare TCR sequences predominated, though certain public TCRs were found in many donors. A later analysis showed TCR association rates differing by HLA locus, peaking at DRB1 and lowest at HLA-C.

Both 60 Vbeta primers and 13 Jbeta primers went into the PCR. The method was immunoSEQ multiplex PCR; TCRdb's version includes in-frame clones alone and lacks a portion of them. The profile shows approximately 200,000 clones, roughly 79% of them singletons. Germline-derived CDR1 and CDR2 are MNHEY and SVGAGI. This CDR3 is 14 amino acids long. The origin of this receptor is a man younger than 40 in good health and CMV-seronegative. The V call is TRBV6-5, the J call TRBJ1-4, with 7 bases aligning to TRBD1. Material for sequencing was PBMCs. The DNA for the CDR3 is TGTGCCAGCAGCCTGACAGGGTCTAATGAAAAACTGCTTTTT. It encodes CASSLTGSNEKLLF.